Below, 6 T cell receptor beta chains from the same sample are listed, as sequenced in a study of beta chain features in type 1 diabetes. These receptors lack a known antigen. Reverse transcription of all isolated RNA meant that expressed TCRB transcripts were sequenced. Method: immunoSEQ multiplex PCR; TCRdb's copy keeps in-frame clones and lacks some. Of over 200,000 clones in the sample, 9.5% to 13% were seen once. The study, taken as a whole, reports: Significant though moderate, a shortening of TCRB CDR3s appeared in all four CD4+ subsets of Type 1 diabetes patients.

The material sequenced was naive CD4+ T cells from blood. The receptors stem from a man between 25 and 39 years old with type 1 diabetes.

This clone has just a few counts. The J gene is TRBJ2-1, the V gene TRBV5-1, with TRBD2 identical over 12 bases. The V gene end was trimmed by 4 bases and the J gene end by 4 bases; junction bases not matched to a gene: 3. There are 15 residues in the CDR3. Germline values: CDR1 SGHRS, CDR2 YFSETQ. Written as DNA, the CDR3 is TGCGCCAGCAGCGAGGGGACTAGCGGGTACAATGAGCAGTTCTTC. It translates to CASSEGTSGYNEQFF.

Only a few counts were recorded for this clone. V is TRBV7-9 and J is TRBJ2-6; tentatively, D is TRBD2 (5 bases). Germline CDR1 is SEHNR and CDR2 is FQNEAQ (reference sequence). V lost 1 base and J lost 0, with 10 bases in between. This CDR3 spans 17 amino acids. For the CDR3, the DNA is TGTGCCAGCAGCTTAGGAAGGACTCACTCTGGGGCCAACGTCCTGACTTTC. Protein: CASSLGRTHSGANVLTF.

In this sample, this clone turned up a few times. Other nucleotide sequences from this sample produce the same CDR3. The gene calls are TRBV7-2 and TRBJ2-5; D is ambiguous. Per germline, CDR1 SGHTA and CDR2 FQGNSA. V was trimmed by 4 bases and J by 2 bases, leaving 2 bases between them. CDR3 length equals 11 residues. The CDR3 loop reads CASSSQETQYF. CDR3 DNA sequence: TGTGCCAGCAGCTCACAAGAGACCCAGTACTTC.

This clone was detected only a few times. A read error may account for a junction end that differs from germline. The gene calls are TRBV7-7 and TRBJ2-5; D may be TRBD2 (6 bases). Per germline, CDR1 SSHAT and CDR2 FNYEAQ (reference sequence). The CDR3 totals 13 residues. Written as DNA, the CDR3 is TGTGCTAGCAGCGCGGGGTCGCAAGAGACCCAGTACTTC. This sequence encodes CASSAGSQETQYF.

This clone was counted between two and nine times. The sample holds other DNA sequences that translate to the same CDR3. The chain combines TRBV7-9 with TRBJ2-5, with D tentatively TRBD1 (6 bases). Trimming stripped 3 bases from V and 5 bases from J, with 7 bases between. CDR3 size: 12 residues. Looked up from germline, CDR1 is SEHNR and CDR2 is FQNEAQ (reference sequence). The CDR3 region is CASSLQGETQYF. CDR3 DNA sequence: TGTGCCAGCAGCTTGCAGGGGGAGACCCAGTACTTC.

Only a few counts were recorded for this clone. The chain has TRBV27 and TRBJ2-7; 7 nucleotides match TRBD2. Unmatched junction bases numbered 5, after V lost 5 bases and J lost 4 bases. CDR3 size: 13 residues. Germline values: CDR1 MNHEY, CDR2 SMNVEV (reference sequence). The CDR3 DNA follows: TGTGCCAGCAGTATAATCGGGGGGTACGAGCAGTACTTC. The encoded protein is CASSIIGGYEQYF.